One and the same sample provided the 9 T cell receptor beta chains below, sequenced in a study of cytomegalovirus exposure and HLA in healthy donors (dated by TCRdb to the late 2010s). Receptors were amplified or captured by the immunoSEQ multiplex PCR assay. For the multiplex PCR, a mixture combining 60 forward primers for TCR Vbeta segments and 13 reverse primers for TCR Jbeta segments was used. TCRdb holds this immuneACCESS table with in-frame rearrangements only. Some clones are missing; in checked studies, unresolved V genes explain under half, and the rest has no known cause. The sample contains 160,000 or so clones, over 80% of them found a single time. About 1.4% of the sample goes to the ten largest clones. Source material: PBMCs. The source of these receptors is a woman aged 18-29 years in good health and CMV-seronegative.

V and J are TRBV9 and TRBJ1-1; D might be TRBD1 (5 bases). The V and J ends lost 3 bases and 2 bases respectively, with 8 bases between them. The length of the CDR3 is 13 residues. In germline, CDR1 is SGDLS, CDR2 YYNGEE. CDR3 residues: CASSGTPNTEAFF. DNA for the CDR3: TGTGCCAGCAGCGGGACACCCAACACTGAAGCTTTCTTT.

The chain employs TRBV27 and TRBJ1-1, with no clear D. V lost 2 bases and J lost 7, with 14 bases in between. Germline assignment: CDR1 MNHEY and CDR2 SMNVEV (reference sequence). The length of the CDR3 is 14 residues. The CDR3 reads CASSLTPSLNEAFF. The CDR3 nucleotides are TGTGCCAGCAGTTTAACCCCCAGTCTGAATGAAGCTTTCTTT.

V is TRBV5-6 and J is TRBJ1-1, with D uncertain. The ends were cut back, 1 base at V and 4 bases at J, with 8 bases in the middle. Germline lookup yields CDR1 SGHDT and CDR2 YYEEEE. The CDR3 extends over 13 amino acids. In DNA form, the CDR3 reads TGTGCCAGCAGCTTGCGATGGGCCACTGAAGCTTTCTTT. It yields the protein CASSLRWATEAFF.

DNA for the CDR3: TGTGCCAGCAGCCAAGATATGGGGCTAGCGGGGAGATATACGCAGTATTTT. Protein: CASSQDMGLAGRYTQYF. The chain uses TRBV4-2 and TRBJ2-3, with 9 bases identical to TRBD2. The CDR3 extends over 17 amino acids. Germline V gives CDR1 LGHNA, CDR2 YNFKEQ. Unmatched junction bases numbered 11, after V lost 0 bases and J lost 7 bases.

CDR3 residues: CAWSSAHREVNEQFF. DNA of the CDR3: TGTGCCTGGAGTTCGGCCCACCGGGAAGTGAATGAGCAGTTCTTC. The chain employs TRBV30 and TRBJ2-1; tentative D call: TRBD2 (5 bases). Germline V gene sequence: CDR1 GTSNPN, CDR2 SVGIG (reference sequence). V lost 2 bases to trimming and J lost 7 bases, with 18 bases between them. The CDR3 is 15 residues long.

This rearrangement joins TRBV13 to TRBJ2-1; 9 bases match TRBD2. V trimming: 3 bases; J trimming: 7 bases; junction bases outside the gene matches: 10. Germline V gene sequence: CDR1 PRHDT, CDR2 FYEKMQ (reference sequence). The CDR3 has 16 amino acids. CDR3 loop: CASSLVERGARNEQFF. As DNA, the CDR3 is TGTGCCAGCAGCTTGGTTGAGCGGGGGGCCCGGAATGAGCAGTTCTTC.

The sample holds a few counts of this clone. V and J are TRBV5-1 and TRBJ2-1; D perhaps matches TRBD2 (5 bases). This CDR3 region has 15 residues. V was trimmed by 1 base and J by 2 bases, leaving 10 bases between them. Germline V gives CDR1 SGHRS, CDR2 YFSETQ. The CDR3: CASSLNGDPYNEQFF. The CDR3 DNA reads as TGCGCCAGCAGCTTGAACGGGGATCCCTACAATGAGCAGTTCTTC.

In its sample, this clone was seen a few times. This chain joins TRBV10-3 and TRBJ2-3; TRBD2 aligns across 9 bases. The CDR3 runs to 14 residues. Germline V lookup: CDR1 ENHRY, CDR2 SYGVKD. V lost 5 bases, J lost 4 bases, and 4 bases stayed unmatched. DNA of the CDR3: TGTGCCATCAGTCATAGCGGGGGCTCAGATACGCAGTATTTT. Its translation: CAISHSGGSDTQYF.

This clone was recorded once. This chain connects TRBV7-8 to TRBJ1-6; a possible D gene is TRBD1 (6 bases). Trimming cost V 5 bases and J 5 bases, with 13 bases left between them. Germline V gene data show CDR1 as SGHVS and CDR2 as FQNEAQ. The CDR3 is 15 amino acids. CDR3 residues: CASSHKQGNNSPLHF. The CDR3 DNA is TGTGCCAGCAGCCACAAACAGGGAAATAATTCACCCCTCCACTTT.